One and the same sample provided the 18 T cell receptor beta chains below, sequenced in a study of cytomegalovirus exposure and HLA in healthy donors. PCR primers comprised 60 Vbeta and 13 Jbeta primers. TCRdb's table, derived via immunoSEQ multiplex PCR, lists solely in-frame clones and lacks some. The sample contains 150,000 to 200,000 clones, around nine tenths of which appear only once. Sample: PBMCs. The receptors were sampled from a woman aged 30 to 39 in good health and CMV-seronegative.

The CDR3 loop reads CASSLPGLGTGELFF. Written as DNA, the CDR3 is TGTGCCAGCAGCTTACCAGGGCTCGGGACCGGGGAGCTGTTTTTT. V and J are TRBV7-3 and TRBJ2-2; the D gene is possibly TRBD1 (5 bases). The CDR3 runs 15 residues. Per the germline V gene, CDR1 is SGHTA and CDR2 is FQGTGA. The V gene lost 2 bases and the J gene lost 5 bases, with 12 bases spanning the gap.

The genes are TRBV9 and TRBJ1-4, with D maybe TRBD1 (5 bases). The germline gives CDR1 SGDLS, CDR2 YYNGEE. This CDR3 has 15 residues. The V end was cut by 0 bases, the J end by 8 bases, with 14 bases between. The DNA for the CDR3 is TGTGCCAGCAGCGTAGGAGCAGGGTCGAGAGAAAAACTGTTTTTT. It translates to CASSVGAGSREKLFF.

The chain links TRBV7-2 to TRBJ1-2, with 9 bases identical to TRBD1. Trimming at V came to 5 bases and at J to 7 bases, leaving 8 bases not matched to a gene. This CDR3 is built from 14 residues. Germline V gene sequence: CDR1 SGHTA, CDR2 FQGNSA. CDR3 loop: CASSPQGAVGGYTF. The CDR3 DNA is TGTGCCAGCAGCCCACAGGGGGCTGTGGGTGGCTACACCTTC.

The V call is TRBV7-2, the J call TRBJ2-4; 9 positions match TRBD1. The V segment lost 5 bases and the J segment 0 bases; nucleotides outside the gene matches: 8. Germline V gene data show CDR1 as SGHTA and CDR2 as FQGNSA. The CDR3 has 17 amino acids. The CDR3 coding sequence is TGTGCCAGCAGCCTCCGGGACAGGGCTTTAGCCAAAAACATTCAGTACTTC. Translating it yields CASSLRDRALAKNIQYF. Full variable domain (outside the CDR3, taken from reference TRBV7-2 and TRBJ2-4): GAGVSQSPSNKVTEKGKDVELRCDPISGHTALYWYRQSLGQGLEFLIYFQGNSAPDKSGLPSDRFSAERTGGSVSTLTIQRTQQEDSAVYLCASSLRDRALAKNIQYFGAGTRLSVL.

The chain employs TRBV5-4 and TRBJ2-1; 8 bases agree with TRBD1. The CDR3 contains 13 residues. Germline CDR1 and CDR2: SGHNT and YYREEE (reference sequence). The V gene end was trimmed by 7 bases and the J gene end by 6 bases; junction bases not matched to a gene: 6. This CDR3 reads CASSPTGANEQFF. The CDR3 coding sequence is TGTGCCAGCTCCCCGACAGGGGCCAATGAGCAGTTCTTC. The entire variable domain, with the rest obtained from reference TRBV5-4 and TRBJ2-1, is as follows: ETGVTQSPTHLIKTRGQQVTLRCSSQSGHNTVSWYQQALGQGPQFIFQYYREEENGRGNFPPRFSGLQFPNYSSELNVNALELDDSALYLCASSPTGANEQFFGPGTRLTVL.

A word on this clone: No conserved phenylalanine or tryptophan is present at the end of the CDR3, so a read error is the likely explanation. Because the CDR3's place on the DNA is in doubt, the DNA is left out and the CDR3 is given as listed by TCRdb. The chain has TRBV6-1 and TRBJ2-7; the table's D call, TRBD2, has no DNA check behind it. With termini counted, the CDR3 has 11 amino acids. CDR1 is MNHNS, CDR2 SASEGT, per germline. The CDR3 sequence: CASSGGPGLEI.

This chain connects TRBV7-2 to TRBJ1-2; possible D gene TRBD1, 5 bases. The CDR3 runs to 14 residues. The V end was cut by 1 base, the J end by 6 bases, with 12 bases between. CDR1 and CDR2 (germline): SGHTA, FQGNSA. The CDR3 is CASSLEGPDNGYTF. CDR3 DNA: TGTGCCAGCAGCTTAGAGGGGCCAGACAATGGCTACACCTTC. Together with reference TRBV7-2 and TRBJ1-2, the CDR3 gives the full variable domain: GAGVSQSPSNKVTEKGKDVELRCDPISGHTALYWYRQSLGQGLEFLIYFQGNSAPDKSGLPSDRFSAERTGGSVSTLTIQRTQQEDSAVYLCASSLEGPDNGYTFGSGTRLTVV.

The chain joins TRBV6-5 to TRBJ2-7, with a possible D match to TRBD2 (6 bases). Trimming cost V 5 bases and J 3 bases, with 8 bases left between them. This CDR3 has 12 residues. CDR1 is MNHEY and CDR2 is SVGAGI in the germline V gene. Here the CDR3 reads CASSHGGYEQYF. The CDR3 DNA reads as TGTGCCAGCAGTCACGGGGGCTACGAGCAGTACTTC.

This clone was seen once. J is TRBJ1-1 and V is TRBV7-8; D is possibly TRBD1 (5 bases). CDR1 is SGHVS and CDR2 is FQNEAQ in the germline V gene. V was cut by 5 bases and J by 1 base, with 17 bases left in between. The CDR3 covers 16 residues. CDR3 loop: CASSPSRGLGNTEAFF. DNA for the CDR3: TGTGCCAGCAGCCCTAGTAGGGGCCTGGGGAACACTGAAGCTTTCTTT.

This clone was recorded only once. CDR3 protein: CASSLGQGLNEKLFF. The CDR3 DNA sequence: TGCGCCAGCAGCTTAGGACAGGGCCTTAATGAAAAACTGTTTTTT. The rearrangement links TRBV5-1 to TRBJ1-4, with 8 nucleotides matching TRBD1. Germline V gene data show CDR1 as SGHRS and CDR2 as YFSETQ. The CDR3 runs to 15 residues. Trimming at V came to 2 bases and at J to 4 bases, leaving 4 bases not matched to a gene. The variable domain in full, completed from reference TRBV5-1 and TRBJ1-4, reads KAGVTQTPRYLIKTRGQQVTLSCSPISGHRSVSWYQQTPGQGLQFLFEYFSETQRNKGNFPGRFSGRQFSNSRSEMNVSTLELGDSALYLCASSLGQGLNEKLFFGSGTQLSVL.

The chain joins TRBV9 to TRBJ1-1, with D perhaps matching TRBD1 (5 bases). Trimming removed 3 bases at V and 4 bases at J, with 10 bases between. The CDR3 covers 13 residues. From germline, CDR1 is SGDLS and CDR2 YYNGEE. The CDR3 reads CASSAGGSTEAFF. CDR3 bases: TGTGCCAGCAGCGCCGGGGGGAGCACTGAAGCTTTCTTT.

The chain is built from TRBV29-1 and TRBJ2-3; 7 bases are shared with TRBD2. Germline CDR1 SQVTM, CDR2 ANQGSEA. This CDR3 region has 14 residues. The ends lost 2 bases at V and 4 bases at J; junction bases unmatched: 6. In nucleotides, the CDR3 is TGCAGCGTTGAAAGCGGGGCAGGAGCAGATACGCAGTATTTT. Its protein product is CSVESGAGADTQYF.

In DNA, the CDR3 is TGCGCCAGCAGCTTCGGACTAATGCAAGAGACCCAGTACTTC. Its protein product is CASSFGLMQETQYF. The chain couples TRBV5-1 to TRBJ2-5; weak D call: TRBD2 (6 bases). V lost 2 bases, J lost 2 bases, and 10 bases lay in between. The CDR3 is 14 residues long. Germline lookup yields CDR1 SGHRS and CDR2 YFSETQ.

The chain employs TRBV18 and TRBJ1-5; 7 nucleotides match TRBD1. CDR1 is KGHSH and CDR2 is LQKENI in the germline V gene. This CDR3 is built from 17 residues. V shed 3 bases and J 6 bases; nucleotides not matched to a gene: 14. CDR3 region: CASSPRGGSGGSQPQHF. CDR3 bases: TGTGCCAGCTCACCTCGCGGCGGCTCAGGGGGGAGTCAGCCCCAGCATTTT. Drawing the rest from reference TRBV18 and TRBJ1-5, the complete variable domain is NAGVMQNPRHLVRRRGQEARLRCSPMKGHSHVYWYRQLPEEGLKFMVYLQKENIIDESGMPKERFSAEFPKEGPSILRIQQVVRGDSAAYFCASSPRGGSGGSQPQHFGDGTRLSIL.

V usage is TRBV6-1 and J usage is TRBJ2-5; 7 nucleotides agree with TRBD1. Judging by the DNA end, TRBJ2-7 fits better; the J call may be wrong. The V gene's germline CDR1 is MNHNS and CDR2 SASEGT. The CDR3 runs 13 residues. For the CDR3, the DNA is TGTGCCAGCAGCCACAGGGGTGTCGACGAGCAGTACTTC. Protein: CASSHRGVDEQYF.

CDR3 region: CASSFQGGEQFF. DNA for the CDR3: TGTGCCAGCAGTTTTCAGGGGGGTGAGCAGTTCTTC. The chain employs TRBV27 and TRBJ2-1; weak D call: TRBD1 (7 bases). The CDR3 has 12 residues. Trimming took off 3 bases at V and 9 bases at J, with 9 bases between the two ends. In germline, CDR1 is MNHEY, CDR2 SMNVEV (reference sequence).

A few counts support this clone. This chain joins TRBV7-2 and TRBJ2-3; 8 bases fit TRBD2. CDR1 and CDR2 (germline): SGHTA, FQGNSA. V was pared by 4 bases and J by 1 base, with 7 bases of the junction left unmatched. This CDR3 has 16 amino acids. The CDR3 region is CASSYRGGSGTDTQYF. The CDR3 DNA follows: TGTGCCAGCAGCTATCGCGGGGGGAGCGGCACAGATACGCAGTATTTT.

This chain joins TRBV6-1 and TRBJ2-6, with D uncertain. Looked up from germline, CDR1 is MNHNS and CDR2 is SASEGT. CDR3 size: 15 residues. Between the trimmed V and J ends, which lost 3 bases and 4 bases, there was a span of 10 bases. The CDR3 nucleotides read TGTGCCAGCAGTGACTCCGCAACAGGGGCCAACGTCCTGACTTTC. Translating it yields CASSDSATGANVLTF.